The next 25 T cell receptor beta chains were all read from a single sample in a study of blood T cell repertoires in COVID-19. Here immunoSEQ multiplex PCR was the method, and the copy in TCRdb shows in-frame clones only, minus some. Among 300,000 or so clones listed, roughly 88% were seen once. What was sequenced was peripheral blood. These receptor sequences come from a woman between 25 and 40 years old who had recovered from COVID-19.

V and J are TRBV27 and TRBJ2-1; 15 nucleotides line up with TRBD2. V gave up 2 bases and J gave up 8 bases; unmatched junction bases: 7. The CDR3 sequence is 17 residues long. CDR1 is MNHEY and CDR2 is SMNVEV in the germline V gene (reference sequence). CDR3 bases: TGTGCCAGCAGTTTAAATGGGACTAGCGGGGGGAGGGATGAGCAGTTCTTC. The encoded protein is CASSLNGTSGGRDEQFF.

The chain couples TRBV6-5 to TRBJ1-1; 9 bases agree with TRBD1. The V gene end was trimmed by 2 bases and the J gene end by 3 bases; junction bases not matched to a gene: 7. This CDR3 region has 16 residues. Germline V gene data show CDR1 as MNHEY and CDR2 as SVGAGI. CDR3 sequence: CASSYGTGSTHTEAFF. CDR3 coding DNA: TGTGCCAGCAGTTACGGGACAGGGAGCACGCACACTGAAGCTTTCTTT.

V and J are TRBV2 and TRBJ2-7, with D uncertain. The germline V and J ends were trimmed by 8 bases and 0 bases, with 14 bases remaining between them. Germline V gene lookup returns CDR1 SNHLY and CDR2 FYNNEI. The length of the CDR3 is 14 residues. The CDR3 reads CASQTPGYSYEQYF. The DNA for the CDR3 is TGTGCCAGCCAGACCCCAGGATACTCCTACGAGCAGTACTTC.

The chain employs TRBV12-2 and TRBJ1-4; the D call TRBD1 from the table was never checked on the DNA. TRBV12-2 is listed as a pseudogene. The CDR3 has 21 residues. CDR3 sequence reads: CASRPAPPHPPVGTENEKLFF. For the CDR3, the DNA is TGTGCAAGTCGCCCCGCGCCGCCACATCCCCCAGTCGGGACAGAAAATGAAAAACTGTTTTTT.

A note on this clone: Other DNA sequences in the same sample also yield this CDR3. The chain joins TRBV6-2 or TRBV6-3 to TRBJ2-3, with D perhaps matching TRBD2 (7 bases). Trimming left V 0 bases short and J 3 bases short, with 10 bases between. Germline V gives CDR1 MNHEY, CDR2 SVGEGT. CDR3 length: 15 residues. The DNA for the CDR3 is TGTGCCAGCAGTTACTCGGGGAGGGGGACAGATACGCAGTATTTT. It translates to CASSYSGRGTDTQYF.

The rearrangement uses TRBV24-1 and TRBJ2-1; 7 bases align to TRBD2. Germline-derived CDR1 and CDR2 are KGHDR and SFDVKD. Trimming cost V 5 bases and J 0 bases; bases outside gene matches: 3. The CDR3 runs to 15 residues. DNA for the CDR3: TGTGCCACCAGTGGAGCGGGGAGCTCCTACAATGAGCAGTTCTTC. This sequence encodes CATSGAGSSYNEQFF.

V and J are TRBV6-5 and TRBJ2-7, with TRBD1 identical over 10 bases. Trimming cost V 3 bases and J 4 bases; bases outside gene matches: 9. Germline-derived CDR1 and CDR2 are MNHEY and SVGAGI. CDR3 length: 16 amino acids. The CDR3 DNA is TGTGCCAGCAGTTATGGGACAGGGGCCCGCTTTTACGAGCAGTACTTC. Protein sequence: CASSYGTGARFYEQYF.

The chain has TRBV5-1 and TRBJ1-5, with 7 bases identical to TRBD1. CDR1 and CDR2 (germline): SGHRS, YFSETQ. The CDR3 consists of 17 residues. V trimming: 4 bases; J trimming: 2 bases; junction bases outside the gene matches: 12. The chain's CDR3 is CASSPKPDRVGNQPQHF. In DNA form, the CDR3 reads TGCGCCAGCAGCCCCAAACCCGACAGGGTTGGCAATCAGCCCCAGCATTTT.

The chain employs TRBV2 and TRBJ1-1; D is unclear. Germline-derived CDR1 and CDR2 are SNHLY and FYNNEI. This CDR3 comprises 13 residues. Trimming took 3 bases from V and 5 from J, leaving 10 bases between them. For the CDR3, the DNA is TGTGCCAGCAGTGACGGAAGGAGTACTGAAGCTTTCTTT. Its translation is CASSDGRSTEAFF.

The CDR3 DNA reads as TGCAGCGTTGAATCGGGGGGGCCGGCTTTCTTT. Translated, it gives CSVESGGPAFF. J is TRBJ1-1 and V is TRBV29-1; tentatively, D is TRBD1 (6 bases). Trimming removed 2 bases from V and 11 bases from J, with 12 bases in between. The CDR3 has 11 residues. CDR1 and CDR2 (germline): SQVTM, ANQGSEA.

The rearrangement links TRBV30 to TRBJ1-2, with D possibly TRBD1 on 6 matching bases. Germline V gene lookup returns CDR1 GTSNPN and CDR2 SVGIG (reference sequence). V lost 3 bases to trimming and J lost 5 bases, with 16 bases between them. The CDR3 is 14 residues long. The CDR3 reads CAWRLAGQGYGYTF. The CDR3, as DNA: TGTGCCTGGAGACTAGCGGGGCAGGGGTATGGCTACACCTTC.

The chain combines TRBV29-1 with TRBJ1-2, with D perhaps matching TRBD1 (5 bases). Trimming shortened V by 2 bases and J by 3 bases, and 10 bases separated the two germline ends. The germline gives CDR1 SQVTM, CDR2 ANQGSEA. The CDR3 runs 13 residues. CDR3 residues: CSVERDSDYGYTF. DNA of the CDR3: TGCAGCGTTGAACGAGACAGTGACTATGGCTACACCTTC.

The chain couples TRBV12-3 or TRBV12-4 to TRBJ1-1, with D tentatively TRBD1 (5 bases). The ends were cut back, 3 bases at V and 3 bases at J, with 8 bases in the middle. The CDR3 contains 13 residues. CDR3 protein: CASSLGGDTEAFF. In DNA, the CDR3 is TGTGCCAGCAGTTTGGGAGGGGACACTGAAGCTTTCTTT.

This chain links TRBV6-2 or TRBV6-3 with TRBJ2-7; 7 bases are shared with TRBD1. V dropped 4 bases and J dropped 0; count of bases not matched to a gene: 6. There are 15 residues in the CDR3. Germline CDR1 reads MNHEY; CDR2 reads SVGEGT. CDR3 protein: CASSFYGTVSYEQYF. Here the CDR3 DNA reads TGTGCCAGCAGTTTTTACGGGACAGTCTCCTACGAGCAGTACTTC.

This chain connects TRBV6-5 to TRBJ1-2; TRBD1 is a possible D gene (5 bases). Germline CDR1 reads MNHEY; CDR2 reads SVGAGI. This CDR3 comprises 12 residues. V was trimmed by 5 bases and J by 9 bases, leaving 13 bases between them. The CDR3 is CASSRDFGSYTF. CDR3 nucleotides: TGTGCCAGCAGTCGGGACTTCGGGAGCTACACCTTC.

The chain couples TRBV6-5 to TRBJ2-3, with D perhaps matching TRBD2 (5 bases). The CDR3 covers 13 residues. Germline V gives CDR1 MNHEY, CDR2 SVGAGI. V lost 7 bases and J 4 bases, leaving 12 bases between the germline ends. The chain's CDR3 is CASKRGPADTQYF. The CDR3 DNA reads TGTGCCAGCAAACGCGGGCCGGCAGATACGCAGTATTTT.

This chain joins TRBV4-1 and TRBJ2-3, with 15 bases that match TRBD2. The V gene's germline CDR1 is MGHRA and CDR2 YSYEKL. This CDR3 spans 17 amino acids. J gave up 2 bases and V 4 bases, and 4 bases lay outside the gene matches. CDR3 sequence: CASSPGLAGGPTDTQYF. The CDR3 DNA sequence: TGCGCCAGCAGCCCGGGACTAGCGGGGGGCCCCACAGATACGCAGTATTTT.

The chain links TRBV28 to TRBJ1-6; D is uncertain. The germline V gene has CDR1 MDHEN and CDR2 SYDVKM. V lost 5 bases, J lost 0 bases, and 14 bases lay in between. The CDR3 spans 17 residues. CDR3 sequence (DNA): TGTGCCAGCAGTCCGTGGGCCGGGAGCTCCTATAATTCACCCCTCCACTTT. Amino acids: CASSPWAGSSYNSPLHF.

This clone has at least ten counts. CDR3 sequence (DNA): TGTGCCAGTAGTATTTCCCCGGGGATGACACCCCTCCACTTT. Protein: CASSISPGMTPLHF. J is TRBJ1-6 and V is TRBV19; D unclear. The CDR3 is 14 residues long. Germline assignment: CDR1 LNHDA and CDR2 SQIVND (reference sequence). V lost 3 bases, J lost 11 bases, and 14 bases lay in between.

The chain carries TRBV2 and TRBJ1-1; 11 bases are a match to TRBD1. Germline V gene data show CDR1 as SNHLY and CDR2 as FYNNEI. CDR3 length: 12 residues. Trimming removed 5 bases from V and 12 bases from J; junction bases left unmatched: 5. As DNA, the CDR3 is TGTGCCAGCAGTAAAGGGACAGGGGGATCTTTCTTT. Translation: CASSKGTGGSFF. Drawing the rest from reference TRBV2 and TRBJ1-1, the complete variable domain is EPEVTQTPSHQVTQMGQEVILRCVPISNHLYFYWYRQILGQKVEFLVSFYNNEISEKSEIFDDQFSVERPDGSNFTLKIRSTKLEDSAMYFCASSKGTGGSFFGQGTRLTVV.

The chain carries TRBV27 and TRBJ1-1; D remains ambiguous. There are 13 residues in the CDR3. Germline-derived CDR1 and CDR2 are MNHEY and SMNVEV (reference sequence). The V and J ends lost 5 bases and 1 base respectively, with 8 bases between them. CDR3 region: CASSPVKNTEAFF. In DNA, the CDR3 is TGTGCCAGCAGTCCAGTCAAGAACACTGAAGCTTTCTTT.

The chain is built from TRBV18 and TRBJ1-1; TRBD1 is a possible D gene (5 bases). Trimming pared 10 bases from V and 0 bases from J, leaving 18 bases between. The CDR3 runs 15 residues. Germline-derived CDR1 and CDR2 are KGHSH and LQKENI. This CDR3 is CATQGVDNMNTEAFF. Written as DNA, the CDR3 is TGTGCCACCCAGGGTGTGGACAACATGAACACTGAAGCTTTCTTT. Supplemented by reference TRBV18 and TRBJ1-1, the full variable domain reads NAGVMQNPRHLVRRRGQEARLRCSPMKGHSHVYWYRQLPEEGLKFMVYLQKENIIDESGMPKERFSAEFPKEGPSILRIQQVVRGDSAAYFCATQGVDNMNTEAFFGQGTRLTVV.

CDR3 nucleotide sequence: TGTGCCACCAGTGAGCCCGACAGGGTGACCAATTCACCCCTCCACTTT. As protein: CATSEPDRVTNSPLHF. V is TRBV24-1 and J is TRBJ1-6; 7 bases fit TRBD1. V gave up 4 bases and J gave up 7 bases; unmatched junction bases: 9. The CDR3 spans 16 residues. In germline, CDR1 is KGHDR, CDR2 SFDVKD.

The gene calls are TRBV12-3 or TRBV12-4 and TRBJ1-5; 9 bases agree with TRBD1. CDR3 length: 13 residues. The J segment lost 6 bases and the V segment lost 5 bases, leaving 2 bases of the junction unmatched. CDR3 sequence: CASSGTGSQPQHF. The CDR3 nucleotides are TGTGCCAGCAGTGGGACAGGGTCTCAGCCCCAGCATTTT.

J is TRBJ1-1 and V is TRBV7-2; D is ambiguous. Germline V gives CDR1 SGHTA, CDR2 FQGNSA. Deletions cut 5 bases from V and 3 bases from J, with 7 bases between. The CDR3 sequence is 12 residues long. The CDR3 reads CASSPGDTEAFF. In DNA form, the CDR3 reads TGTGCCAGCAGCCCCGGAGACACTGAAGCTTTCTTT.